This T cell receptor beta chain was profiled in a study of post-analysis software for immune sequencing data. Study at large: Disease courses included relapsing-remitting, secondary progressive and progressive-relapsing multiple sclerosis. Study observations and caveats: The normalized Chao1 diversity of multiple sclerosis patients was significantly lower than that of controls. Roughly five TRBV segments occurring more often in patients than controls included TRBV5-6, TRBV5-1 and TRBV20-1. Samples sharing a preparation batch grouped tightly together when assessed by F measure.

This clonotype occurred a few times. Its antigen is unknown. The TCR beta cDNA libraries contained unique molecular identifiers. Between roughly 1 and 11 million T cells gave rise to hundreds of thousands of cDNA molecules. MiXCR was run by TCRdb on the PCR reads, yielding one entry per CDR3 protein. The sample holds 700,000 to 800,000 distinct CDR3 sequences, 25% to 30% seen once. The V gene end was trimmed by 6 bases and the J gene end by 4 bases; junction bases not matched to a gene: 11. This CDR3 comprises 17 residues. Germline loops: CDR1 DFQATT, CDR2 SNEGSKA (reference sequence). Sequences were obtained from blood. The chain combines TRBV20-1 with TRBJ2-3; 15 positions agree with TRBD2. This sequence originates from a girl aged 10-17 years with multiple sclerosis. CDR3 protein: CSAGPGLAGGGADTQYF. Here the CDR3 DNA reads TGCAGTGCCGGGCCGGGACTAGCGGGGGGAGGTGCAGATACGCAGTATTTT.